These 23 T cell receptor beta chains share one sample of origin, sequenced in a study of T cell changes during pregnancy in multiple sclerosis. Using immunoSEQ multiplex PCR, the repertoire was profiled, and TCRdb retains in-frame clones only, with some absent. In the table there are approximately 99,000 clones, approximately 90% of which are singletons. This material consisted of peripheral blood, taken in the second trimester of pregnancy. These receptors were obtained from a female donor in good health, enrolled as a control in a pregnancy study.

The chain recombines TRBV28 with TRBJ1-2; 10 bases match TRBD1. The CDR3 has 17 amino acids. The germline CDR1 and CDR2 sequences are MDHEN and SYDVKM. J was trimmed by 4 bases and V by 6 bases; bases with no gene match: 14. The CDR3 loop reads CASSSGDRGLLSYGYTF. Here the CDR3 DNA reads TGTGCCAGCAGCTCCGGGGACAGGGGCCTCTTGAGCTATGGCTACACCTTC.

J is TRBJ2-1 and V is TRBV29-1; TRBD2 matches 13 bases. The CDR3 spans 14 residues. Germline V gene data show CDR1 as SQVTM and CDR2 as ANQGSEA. V lost 8 bases, J lost 5 bases, and 6 bases stayed unmatched. CDR3 in DNA: TGCAGCCTGTGGACTAGCGGGAGCAACAATGAGCAGTTCTTC. This sequence encodes CSLWTSGSNNEQFF.

V and J are TRBV27 and TRBJ1-2; D is unresolved. The V end lost 0 bases, the J end lost 9 bases, and 17 bases lay between the germline ends. This CDR3 is 15 amino acids long. Per germline, CDR1 MNHEY and CDR2 SMNVEV (reference sequence). The CDR3 loop is CASSLSNFGEDRYTF. DNA for the CDR3: TGTGCCAGCAGTTTATCGAACTTCGGGGAGGATCGCTACACCTTC.

The chain couples TRBV5-4 to TRBJ2-7; 8 nucleotides agree with TRBD2. The V and J ends lost 3 bases and 4 bases, in that order; junction bases with no gene match: 3. Germline V lookup: CDR1 SGHNT, CDR2 YYREEE (reference sequence). The CDR3 runs to 13 residues. CDR3 DNA sequence: TGTGCCAGCAGCTCGAGCGGGAGTTACGAGCAGTACTTC. Amino acid sequence: CASSSSGSYEQYF.

This chain connects TRBV5-1 to TRBJ2-7, with 14 bases identical to TRBD2. With 0 bases clipped from V and 5 bases from J, the junction kept 7 bases outside the gene matches. Germline values: CDR1 SGHRS, CDR2 YFSETQ. The CDR3 contains 17 residues. As DNA, the CDR3 is TGCGCCAGCAGCTTGGAGACTAGCGGGGGGGGTGTCGACGAGCAGTACTTC. Residues: CASSLETSGGGVDEQYF. Supplemented by reference TRBV5-1 and TRBJ2-7, the full variable domain reads KAGVTQTPRYLIKTRGQQVTLSCSPISGHRSVSWYQQTPGQGLQFLFEYFSETQRNKGNFPGRFSGRQFSNSRSEMNVSTLELGDSALYLCASSLETSGGGVDEQYFGPGTRLTVT.

The chain employs TRBV11-3 and TRBJ2-1; tentative D call: TRBD2 (6 bases). CDR1 and CDR2 (germline): SGHNT, YENEEA. Between the trimmed V and J ends, which lost 5 bases and 7 bases, there was a span of 12 bases. This CDR3 contains 13 residues. CDR3 bases: TGTGCCAGCAGCCCCGCTAGCGAAAATGAGCAGTTCTTC. It translates to CASSPASENEQFF. The full variable domain, its missing parts supplied by reference TRBV11-3 and TRBJ2-1, is EAGVVQSPRYKIIEKKQPVAFWCNPISGHNTLYWYLQNLGQGPELLIRYENEEAVDDSQLPKDRFSAERLKGVDSTLKIQPAELGDSAVYLCASSPASENEQFFGPGTRLTVL.

The rearrangement joins TRBV19 to TRBJ2-5, with 7 bases aligning to TRBD1. V shed 6 bases, J shed 4 bases, and the junction held 8 bases outside the gene matches. CDR3 length: 14 amino acids. Germline CDR1 and CDR2: LNHDA and SQIVND (reference sequence). This chain's CDR3 is CASSKTRQGETQYF. The CDR3 DNA is TGTGCCAGTAGCAAGACTCGACAGGGAGAGACCCAGTACTTC.

V is TRBV10-3 and J is TRBJ2-3; 7 nucleotides line up with TRBD2. Germline CDR1 ENHRY, CDR2 SYGVKD. V dropped 9 bases and J dropped 0; count of bases not matched to a gene: 6. This CDR3 comprises 14 residues. The DNA of the CDR3 is TGTGCCATAAACAGCGGGGCAAGCACAGATACGCAGTATTTT. Protein product: CAINSGASTDTQYF.

V is TRBV9 and J is TRBJ2-3; possibly TRBD2 for D (6 bases). Germline assignment: CDR1 SGDLS and CDR2 YYNGEE. The V and J ends lost 0 bases and 2 bases respectively, with 10 bases between them. The CDR3 has 15 amino acids. The CDR3 spells CASSVERTITDTQYF. Written as DNA, the CDR3 is TGTGCCAGCAGCGTAGAGCGGACTATCACAGATACGCAGTATTTT.

This chain connects TRBV2 to TRBJ1-4; maybe TRBD1 (6 bases). CDR1 and CDR2 from the germline V gene are SNHLY and FYNNEI. V lost 7 bases to trimming and J lost 2 bases, with 14 bases between them. The CDR3 runs to 15 residues. The CDR3 DNA is TGTGCCAGCACCGAAGGGGGGGGGACTAATGAAAAACTGTTTTTT. Amino acid sequence: CASTEGGGTNEKLFF.

J is TRBJ1-1 and V is TRBV19, with D maybe TRBD1 (5 bases). This CDR3 region has 17 residues. V lost 0 bases to trimming and J lost 2 bases, with 16 bases between them. Germline V gene lookup returns CDR1 LNHDA and CDR2 SQIVND (reference sequence). In DNA form, the CDR3 reads TGTGCCAGTAGTATAGATAAAAGGGGCTCAACAAACACTGAAGCTTTCTTT. This sequence encodes CASSIDKRGSTNTEAFF.

The rearrangement joins TRBV7-2 to TRBJ2-3; 7 bases agree with TRBD2. The CDR3 covers 16 residues. With 3 bases clipped from V and 1 base from J, the junction kept 7 bases outside the gene matches. Germline V gene lookup returns CDR1 SGHTA and CDR2 FQGNSA. The CDR3 region has the DNA TGTGCCAGCAGCTTGGAACTAGCGAGGGGCACAGATACGCAGTATTTT. This codes for CASSLELARGTDTQYF.

This clone has only one observation. The gene calls are TRBV15 and TRBJ1-1; weak D call: TRBD1 (6 bases). V lost 2 bases and J lost 4, with 14 bases in between. Germline loops: CDR1 LNHNV, CDR2 YYDKDF (reference sequence). The CDR3 is 15 residues long. CDR3 bases: TGTGCCACCAGCAGACCCGCGGGGGCGCGCACTGAAGCTTTCTTT. Amino acid sequence: CATSRPAGARTEAFF.

This sequence joins TRBV18 and TRBJ1-2; D unresolved. Trimming removed 3 bases at V and 7 bases at J, with 15 bases between. Germline V gene data show CDR1 as KGHSH and CDR2 as LQKENI. The CDR3 is 14 amino acids. The CDR3 spells CASSPSTPVSGYTF. Written as DNA, the CDR3 is TGTGCCAGCTCACCTTCGACACCCGTGAGTGGCTACACCTTC.

The chain joins TRBV27 to TRBJ1-1; TRBD1 might be the D (6 bases). The germline V gene has CDR1 MNHEY and CDR2 SMNVEV (reference sequence). This CDR3 comprises 19 residues. Trimming shortened V by 3 bases and J by 1 base, and 24 bases separated the two germline ends. Here the CDR3 reads CASSLSLQQSGDRNTEAFF. The CDR3 DNA reads TGTGCCAGCAGTTTGAGTTTACAGCAATCAGGGGATAGGAACACTGAAGCTTTCTTT.

In nucleotides, the CDR3 is TGCGCCAGCAGCCAATTACTAGCGGGAGGGGACAATGAGCAGTTCTTC. This gives the protein CASSQLLAGGDNEQFF. The rearrangement joins TRBV4-3 to TRBJ2-1, with 13 bases lining up with TRBD2. The germline gives CDR1 LGHNA, CDR2 YSLEER. V lost 2 bases and J lost 5; bases outside the gene matches: 3. The CDR3 is 16 amino acids.

This clone was detected only once. The genes are TRBV7-2 and TRBJ2-1; D may be TRBD2 (6 bases). This CDR3 contains 15 residues. CDR1 SGHTA and CDR2 FQGNSA come from the germline V gene. The V end lost 2 bases, the J end lost 7 bases, and 15 bases lay between the germline ends. This CDR3 is CASSLIGRDLNEQFF. The CDR3 DNA is TGTGCCAGCAGCTTAATCGGCAGGGACTTGAATGAGCAGTTCTTC.

This chain joins TRBV27 and TRBJ2-2, with D perhaps TRBD1 (6 bases). Germline CDR1 and CDR2: MNHEY and SMNVEV (reference sequence). V was cut by 7 bases and J by 8 bases, with 17 bases left in between. The CDR3 consists of 14 residues. This CDR3 reads CASKVGQLAGELFF. CDR3 nucleotide sequence: TGTGCCAGCAAAGTAGGACAGCTTGCGGGGGAGCTGTTTTTT.

The chain links TRBV5-1 to TRBJ1-1, with TRBD1 as a possible D gene (6 bases). Germline V lookup: CDR1 SGHRS, CDR2 YFSETQ. The CDR3 loop spans 21 amino acids. With 2 bases removed from V and 1 base from J, the gap between germline ends came to 30 bases. Written as DNA, the CDR3 is TGCGCCAGCAGCTTCCGTCAACAGGGTGACCTAAATAAACCTAAGAACACTGAAGCTTTCTTT. Its protein product is CASSFRQQGDLNKPKNTEAFF.

The chain has TRBV6-5 and TRBJ2-7, with a weak D call TRBD1 (5 bases). V was pared by 6 bases and J by 2 bases, with 14 bases between. The CDR3 has 14 residues. Germline V gives CDR1 MNHEY, CDR2 SVGAGI. The DNA for the CDR3 is TGTGCCAGCAGGCCCCCGCGACAGCCCTACGAGCAGTACTTC. Its translation: CASRPPRQPYEQYF.

The J gene is TRBJ2-5, the V gene TRBV5-1, with D maybe TRBD1 (5 bases). This CDR3 has 15 amino acids. Looked up from germline, CDR1 is SGHRS and CDR2 is YFSETQ. Trimming left V 4 bases short and J 2 bases short, with 15 bases between. CDR3 coding DNA: TGCGCCAGCAGCATTAACCCAGGGTATCAAGAGACCCAGTACTTC. Its translation is CASSINPGYQETQYF.

The chain employs TRBV5-1 and TRBJ2-3, with 8 bases aligning to TRBD1. With V trimmed by 2 bases and J by 1 base, 6 bases remained unmatched. This CDR3 spans 16 amino acids. The germline gives CDR1 SGHRS, CDR2 YFSETQ. The CDR3 here is CASSLWTGSGTDTQYF. The DNA of the CDR3 is TGCGCCAGCAGCTTATGGACAGGGTCCGGCACAGATACGCAGTATTTT. Drawing the rest from reference TRBV5-1 and TRBJ2-3, the complete variable domain is KAGVTQTPRYLIKTRGQQVTLSCSPISGHRSVSWYQQTPGQGLQFLFEYFSETQRNKGNFPGRFSGRQFSNSRSEMNVSTLELGDSALYLCASSLWTGSGTDTQYFGPGTRLTVL.

The genes are TRBV4-2 and TRBJ1-5, with D unresolved. Germline lookup yields CDR1 LGHNA and CDR2 YNFKEQ. The CDR3 has 16 residues. Trimming cost V 1 base and J 0 bases, with 10 bases left between them. CDR3 DNA sequence: TGTGCCAGCAGCCAAGCATGGCAGGATAGCAATCAGCCCCAGCATTTT. This gives the protein CASSQAWQDSNQPQHF.